A single sample is the source of the 23 T cell receptor beta chains below, sequenced in a study of blood T cell repertoires in COVID-19. Repertoires were generated with immunoSEQ multiplex PCR, while TCRdb's copy carries only in-frame clones and drops some. The data hold more than 100,000 clones, with roughly 88% observed a single time. Source material: peripheral blood. The receptors stem from a man aged 35-49 years with acute or convalescent COVID-19.

The V and J genes are TRBV21-1 and TRBJ2-7; the table's D call of TRBD2 was not tested on the DNA. TRBV21-1 represents a pseudogene. The CDR3 is 18 amino acids. The CDR3 region is CASSLRFRDYPLSYEQYF. The CDR3 DNA reads TGTGCCAGCAGCCTCCGATTCCGGGACTATCCCCTTTCCTACGAGCAGTACTTC.

CDR3 sequence (DNA): TGCGCCAGCAGCCAAGAGGGGACAGTAATGAACACTGAAGCTTTCTTT. Amino acid sequence: CASSQEGTVMNTEAFF. The chain couples TRBV4-1 to TRBJ1-1; 7 nucleotides line up with TRBD1. With 0 bases clipped from V and 0 bases from J, the junction kept 4 bases outside the gene matches. From germline, CDR1 is MGHRA and CDR2 YSYEKL. This CDR3 contains 16 residues.

The V gene is TRBV18, the J gene TRBJ1-4, with TRBD1 matching over 9 bases. J was trimmed by 7 bases and V by 3 bases; bases with no gene match: 6. The CDR3 has 15 residues. CDR1 is KGHSH, CDR2 LQKENI, per germline. CDR3 protein: CASSPRQGEGEKLFF. DNA for the CDR3: TGTGCCAGCTCACCGCGACAGGGGGAGGGTGAAAAACTGTTTTTT.

The chain carries TRBV4-1 and TRBJ2-3; 9 bases match TRBD2. Germline trimming cut 0 bases from V and 5 bases from J; bases unmatched to any gene: 9. The CDR3 spans 17 residues. CDR1 MGHRA and CDR2 YSYEKL come from the germline V gene. This CDR3 is CASSQDPAGGPGDTQYF. CDR3 DNA sequence: TGCGCCAGCAGCCAAGATCCGGCGGGGGGGCCGGGAGATACGCAGTATTTT.

This clone was seen only once. The V call is TRBV7-9, the J call TRBJ1-6, with 10 positions matching TRBD1. The CDR3 extends over 14 amino acids. Per the germline V gene, CDR1 is SEHNR and CDR2 is FQNEAQ (reference sequence). Trimming removed 5 bases from V and 11 bases from J; junction bases left unmatched: 6. This chain's CDR3 is CASSEPGTGAPLHF. The CDR3 nucleotides read TGTGCCAGCAGCGAGCCCGGGACAGGGGCACCCCTCCACTTT.

The rearrangement uses TRBV3-1 (or the pseudogene TRBV3-2) and TRBJ2-7; 12 nucleotides match TRBD2. With V trimmed by 5 bases and J by 3 bases, 2 bases remained unmatched. CDR1 is LGHDT, CDR2 YNNKEL, per germline (reference sequence). The CDR3 consists of 14 residues. DNA of the CDR3: TGTGCCAGCAGCACGACTAGCGGGAGCTACGAGCAGTACTTC. Amino acid sequence: CASSTTSGSYEQYF.

CDR3 in DNA: TGTGCCAGCAAAACAGGGGATTACAATCAGCCCCAGCATTTT. It yields the protein CASKTGDYNQPQHF. The rearrangement joins TRBV6-5 to TRBJ1-5, with TRBD1 matching 7 bases. Germline assignment: CDR1 MNHEY and CDR2 SVGAGI. J gave up 3 bases and V 7 bases, and 6 bases lay outside the gene matches. CDR3 size: 14 residues.

The V gene is TRBV18, the J gene TRBJ1-4; TRBD1 matches 8 bases. In germline, CDR1 is KGHSH, CDR2 LQKENI. Trimming cost V 3 bases and J 3 bases; bases outside gene matches: 6. This CDR3 region has 16 residues. The CDR3 nucleotides are TGTGCCAGCTCACCGCGAACAGGGGGTCCTAATGAAAAACTGTTTTTT. Its translation: CASSPRTGGPNEKLFF.

The genes are TRBV19 and TRBJ2-5, with D uncertain. Germline V gene lookup returns CDR1 LNHDA and CDR2 SQIVND (reference sequence). The CDR3 extends over 12 amino acids. The V and J ends lost 7 bases and 5 bases respectively, with 11 bases between them. The CDR3 DNA reads TGTGCCAGTAAACCACCCGGGGAGACCCAGTACTTC. As protein: CASKPPGETQYF.

The chain couples TRBV4-1 to TRBJ2-7, with D possibly being TRBD1 (5 bases). The CDR3 is 13 residues long. Per the germline V gene, CDR1 is MGHRA and CDR2 is YSYEKL. V was pared by 4 bases and J by 7 bases, with 14 bases between. The CDR3 coding sequence is TGCGCCAGCAGCCTCCCAAGTAGGGGAGAGCAGTACTTC. The encoded protein is CASSLPSRGEQYF.

The genes are TRBV20-1 and TRBJ2-3, with 8 bases fitting TRBD2. Per the germline V gene, CDR1 is DFQATT and CDR2 is SNEGSKA (reference sequence). The CDR3 contains 14 residues. V was pared by 3 bases and J by 3 bases, with 5 bases of the junction left unmatched. CDR3: CSASVSGGTDTQYF. Written as DNA, the CDR3 is TGCAGTGCTAGTGTCAGCGGGGGAACAGATACGCAGTATTTT.

This sequence joins TRBV11-3 and TRBJ2-7; TRBD1 aligns across 9 bases. Germline CDR1 is SGHNT and CDR2 is YENEEA. The CDR3 spans 15 residues. Trimming removed 5 bases from V and 3 bases from J; junction bases left unmatched: 8. For the CDR3, the DNA is TGTGCCAGCAGCCCAGGGACAGGGTCTATCTACGAGCAGTACTTC. This gives the protein CASSPGTGSIYEQYF.

This chain joins TRBV11-2 and TRBJ2-1; 7 bases are a match to TRBD2. Germline V gene data show CDR1 as SGHAT and CDR2 as FQNNGV. The V segment lost 4 bases and the J segment 0 bases; nucleotides outside the gene matches: 6. The CDR3 extends over 16 amino acids. CDR3 coding DNA: TGTGCCAGCAGCTCTTGGGGCGGGAGCTCCTACAATGAGCAGTTCTTC. Amino acid sequence: CASSSWGGSSYNEQFF.

The count of this clone is one. The sample holds other DNA sequences that translate to the same CDR3. The V gene is TRBV2, the J gene TRBJ2-5; D not certain. This CDR3 has 10 amino acids. Germline V gives CDR1 SNHLY, CDR2 FYNNEI. V dropped 5 bases and J dropped 5 bases, with 3 bases sitting between them. The CDR3: CASSRETQYF. The CDR3 DNA sequence: TGTGCCAGCAGTCGGGAGACCCAGTACTTC.

This rearrangement joins TRBV12-2 to TRBJ2-1; the D call TRBD1 from the table was never checked on the DNA. TRBV12-2 is annotated as a pseudogene. The CDR3 is made up of 16 amino acids. CDR3 in DNA: TGTGCAAGTCGCTTAGCGCGACAGGGAACCTACAATGAGCAGTTCTTC. Amino acids: CASRLARQGTYNEQFF.

V gene TRBV5-1 combines with J gene TRBJ2-7; 14 bases are a match to TRBD2. With 3 bases clipped from V and 4 bases from J, the junction kept 9 bases outside the gene matches. Germline CDR1 and CDR2: SGHRS and YFSETQ. The CDR3 sequence is 17 residues long. Written as DNA, the CDR3 is TGCGCCAGCAGCTGGGGGACTAGCGGGAGCATCGAGTACGAGCAGTACTTC. Translation gives CASSWGTSGSIEYEQYF.

V is TRBV6-5 and J is TRBJ1-6, with D perhaps matching TRBD1 (5 bases). V gave up 6 bases and J gave up 18 bases, with 15 bases separating them. This CDR3 is built from 11 residues. Germline CDR1 is MNHEY and CDR2 is SVGAGI. The CDR3 nucleotides read TGTGCCAGCAGGCTGGGGGGGTCTCCCCACTTT. Encoded protein: CASRLGGSPHF.

The V and J genes are TRBV19 and TRBJ1-2, with 10 bases identical to TRBD1. This CDR3 has 14 residues. Per the germline V gene, CDR1 is LNHDA and CDR2 is SQIVND (reference sequence). Trimming removed 6 bases from V and 5 bases from J; junction bases left unmatched: 6. The CDR3 nucleotides are TGTGCCAGTAGAGACAGGGGGCAAGGATATGGCTACACCTTC. It codes for CASRDRGQGYGYTF.

The chain combines TRBV19 with TRBJ1-3; tentative D call: TRBD1 (6 bases). The V end lost 5 bases, the J end lost 2 bases, and 13 bases lay between the germline ends. Germline V gene sequence: CDR1 LNHDA, CDR2 SQIVND (reference sequence). The CDR3 has 15 amino acids. The CDR3 DNA reads TGTGCCAGTAGTGCCTACAGGGAGCCTGGAAACACCATATATTTT. It codes for CASSAYREPGNTIYF. The full variable domain, with the rest looked up from reference TRBV19 and TRBJ1-3, is DGGITQSPKYLFRKEGQNVTLSCEQNLNHDAMYWYRQDPGQGLRLIYYSQIVNDFQKGDIAEGYSVSREKKESFPLTVTSAQKNPTAFYLCASSAYREPGNTIYFGEGSWLTVV.

This rearrangement joins TRBV3-1 (or the pseudogene TRBV3-2) to TRBJ1-1, with TRBD1 matching 10 bases. In germline, CDR1 is LGHDT, CDR2 YNNKEL (reference sequence). V shed 4 bases, J shed 1 base, and the junction held 6 bases outside the gene matches. The CDR3 consists of 16 residues. The CDR3 spells CASSLTDRGENTEAFF. CDR3 DNA sequence: TGTGCCAGCAGCCTAACGGACAGGGGGGAGAACACTGAAGCTTTCTTT.

This sequence joins TRBV2 and TRBJ1-4; D not resolved. The V end was cut by 6 bases, the J end by 8 bases, with 13 bases between. The CDR3 has 13 residues. Germline lookup yields CDR1 SNHLY and CDR2 FYNNEI. CDR3 region: CASRLGLGEKLFF. The CDR3 DNA reads as TGTGCCAGCAGACTCGGACTGGGGGAAAAACTGTTTTTT.

The J gene is TRBJ1-1, the V gene TRBV7-2; D perhaps matches TRBD1 (5 bases). Germline V lookup: CDR1 SGHTA, CDR2 FQGNSA. The V end was cut by 5 bases, the J end by 3 bases, with 10 bases between. The CDR3 spans 13 residues. The DNA of the CDR3 is TGTGCCAGCAGCCGACAGTCGCACACTGAAGCTTTCTTT. Translation: CASSRQSHTEAFF. The variable domain in full, with the rest retrieved from reference TRBV7-2 and TRBJ1-1, is GAGVSQSPSNKVTEKGKDVELRCDPISGHTALYWYRQSLGQGLEFLIYFQGNSAPDKSGLPSDRFSAERTGGSVSTLTIQRTQQEDSAVYLCASSRQSHTEAFFGQGTRLTVV.

The chain recombines TRBV10-1 with TRBJ2-7; 11 nucleotides match TRBD1. V was pared by 6 bases and J by 2 bases, with 6 bases of the junction left unmatched. Per the germline V gene, CDR1 is WNHNN and CDR2 is SYGVQD (reference sequence). CDR3 size: 15 residues. CDR3 loop: CASSPRTGGPYEQYF. The CDR3 nucleotides are TGCGCCAGCAGCCCCAGGACAGGGGGCCCCTACGAGCAGTACTTC.